This paragraph covers one TCR beta chain sequence. The antigen remains undetermined. These data come from a study of CXCR3-negative and CXCR3-positive naive CD8 T cells. cDNA libraries for TRB were generated by 5' RACE incorporating UMI labels. TCRdb processed the 5' RACE reads again and assigns one entry to each CDR3 protein, with no DNA. The table lists over 5,500 distinct CDR3 sequences, with around 1% in the top ten. The study's findings and limits: TRB CDR3 properties served as the basis for inferring TCR strength, and surface CD5 was comparable between naive subsets.

The CDR3 totals 14 residues. Sequenced input: naive CXCR3- CD8+ T cells from blood. Subset described: CD45RO-CCR7+CD27+CD95- naive CD8+ T cells lacking CXCR3 (TNR3-). The chain joins TRBV21-1 to TRBJ1-1; the TCRdb D gene call, TRBD1, has no DNA to confirm it. TRBV21-1 is an annotated pseudogene. This TCR was sampled from a human donor in good health. Some clones in this sample may be carry-over from other donors' samples. CDR3 amino acids: CANLTRGKNTEAFF.